What follows are 15 T cell receptor beta chains derived from one specimen sequenced in a study of cytomegalovirus exposure and HLA in healthy donors. The PCR had 60 Vbeta and 13 Jbeta primers. The assay was immunoSEQ multiplex PCR, and TCRdb's table has in-frame clones only and misses some. Of about 150,000 clones listed, 80% are singletons. Material for sequencing was PBMCs. The receptors stem from a man under 40 in good health.

This sequence joins TRBV11-3 and TRBJ2-1; D perhaps matches TRBD2 (6 bases). V lost 5 bases, J lost 2 bases, and 16 bases lay in between. The CDR3 covers 16 residues. Germline-derived CDR1 and CDR2 are SGHNT and YENEEA. In DNA form, the CDR3 reads TGTGCCAGCAGCAAGGCCCCGGCGGGGACCTACAATGAGCAGTTCTTC. As protein: CASSKAPAGTYNEQFF.

V and J are TRBV21-1 and TRBJ2-7; the table's D call of TRBD2 was not tested on the DNA. TRBV21-1 corresponds to a pseudogene. This CDR3 is built from 16 residues. DNA of the CDR3: TGTGCCAGCAGCAAAGGGAGGGGACCGGGCTCCTACGAGCAGTACTTC. Translating gives CASSKGRGPGSYEQYF.

This chain joins TRBV19 and TRBJ2-1, with a possible D match to TRBD2 (7 bases). Trimming cost V 3 bases and J 10 bases, with 16 bases left between them. Germline V gene sequence: CDR1 LNHDA, CDR2 SQIVND (reference sequence). The CDR3 is 14 amino acids. DNA of the CDR3: TGTGCCAGTAGTATCGGGGCGGGGGCGCGGGAGCAGTTCTTC. This sequence encodes CASSIGAGAREQFF.

In this sample, this clone turned up a few times. V and J are TRBV18 and TRBJ2-1, with 12 bases matching TRBD2. J gave up 7 bases and V 0 bases, and 22 bases lay outside the gene matches. CDR1 is KGHSH, CDR2 LQKENI, per germline. The CDR3 is 22 amino acids. The CDR3 here is CASSPPRQGGLNGLAGRNEQFF. In DNA, the CDR3 is TGTGCCAGCTCACCACCTAGACAGGGGGGACTGAACGGACTAGCGGGAAGGAATGAGCAGTTCTTC.

The chain is built from TRBV5-4 and TRBJ2-7, with TRBD2 identical over 7 bases. In germline, CDR1 is SGHNT, CDR2 YYREEE (reference sequence). The CDR3 runs 12 residues. V shed 0 bases and J 13 bases; nucleotides not matched to a gene: 7. The CDR3 sequence: CASSLGSGLSYF. For the CDR3, the DNA is TGTGCCAGCAGCTTGGGTAGCGGGCTCTCATACTTC. The full variable domain, with the rest looked up from reference TRBV5-4 and TRBJ2-7, is ETGVTQSPTHLIKTRGQQVTLRCSSQSGHNTVSWYQQALGQGPQFIFQYYREEENGRGNFPPRFSGLQFPNYSSELNVNALELDDSALYLCASSLGSGLSYFGPGTRLTVT.

V gene TRBV7-2 combines with J gene TRBJ1-4; unclear D gene. Germline CDR1 reads SGHTA; CDR2 reads FQGNSA. The length of the CDR3 is 14 residues. Trimming cost V 5 bases and J 7 bases, with 14 bases left between them. CDR3 bases: TGTGCCAGCAGCCGATCCTCCGGTGGTGAAAAACTGTTTTTT. Translated: CASSRSSGGEKLFF.

A single count supports this clone. One end of the junction does not line up with germline, which may come from a read error. Here the CDR3 reads CASSLGQNQGNTIYF. CDR3 coding DNA: TGTGCCAGCAGTTTGGGACAAAACCAAGGAAACACCATATATTTT. The V gene is TRBV5-6, the J gene TRBJ1-3; TRBD1 is a possible D gene (6 bases). Germline values: CDR1 SGHDT, CDR2 YYEEEE. The CDR3 is made up of 15 amino acids.

This clone was seen a handful of times. V gene TRBV7-9 combines with J gene TRBJ1-4; TRBD1 matches at 9 bases. V trimming: 5 bases; J trimming: 8 bases; junction bases outside the gene matches: 6. The CDR3 is 14 amino acids. The germline gives CDR1 SEHNR, CDR2 FQNEAQ (reference sequence). The CDR3, as DNA: TGTGCCAGCAGCCTCGGGACAGGGCACGAAAAACTGTTTTTT. It encodes CASSLGTGHEKLFF.

The genes are TRBV18 and TRBJ2-5; TRBD2 might be the D (6 bases). The J call is in doubt because the DNA end fits TRBJ2-7 better. Per the germline V gene, CDR1 is KGHSH and CDR2 is LQKENI. The CDR3 covers 14 residues. Here the CDR3 DNA reads TGTGCCAGCTCACGGGAGACTAGGAACTACGAGCAGTACTTC. Amino acid sequence: CASSRETRNYEQYF.

V usage is TRBV19 and J usage is TRBJ1-3; D possibly corresponds to TRBD1 (5 bases). V dropped 6 bases and J dropped 2 bases, with 8 bases sitting between them. Germline V gene lookup returns CDR1 LNHDA and CDR2 SQIVND (reference sequence). CDR3 length: 13 residues. The CDR3 region is CASRGTAGNTIYF. Here the CDR3 DNA reads TGTGCCAGTAGGGGGACTGCTGGAAACACCATATATTTT.

The chain joins TRBV9 to TRBJ2-3, with 14 bases fitting TRBD2. Per germline, CDR1 SGDLS and CDR2 YYNGEE. This CDR3 is built from 17 residues. V lost 2 bases, J lost 4 bases, and 6 bases stayed unmatched. The CDR3 DNA follows: TGTGCCAGCAGCGTGACGGGACTAGCGGGAGTCCCAGATACGCAGTATTTT. It is translated as CASSVTGLAGVPDTQYF. Looking up the rest from reference TRBV9 and TRBJ2-3 gives the full variable domain: DSGVTQTPKHLITATGQRVTLRCSPRSGDLSVYWYQQSLDQGLQFLIQYYNGEERAKGNILERFSAQQFPDLHSELNLSSLELGDSALYFCASSVTGLAGVPDTQYFGPGTRLTVL.

This chain joins TRBV27 and TRBJ2-1; 14 nucleotides agree with TRBD2. V lost 8 bases to trimming and J lost 6 bases; unmatched junction nucleotides: 6. The CDR3 has 15 amino acids. The V gene's germline CDR1 is MNHEY and CDR2 SMNVEV (reference sequence). In nucleotides, the CDR3 is TGTGCCAGCCCGGGACTAGCGGGAGCTAGCAATGAGCAGTTCTTC. This encodes CASPGLAGASNEQFF.

The rearrangement links TRBV5-1 to TRBJ2-1; 11 positions agree with TRBD1. The CDR3 loop spans 16 amino acids. Germline V CDR1 and CDR2: SGHRS, YFSETQ. The trim removed 1 base at V and 4 bases at J, leaving 4 bases unmatched. The CDR3 spells CASSLPGQGAYNEQFF. The CDR3, as DNA: TGCGCCAGCAGCTTGCCCGGACAGGGGGCTTACAATGAGCAGTTCTTC.

The V gene is TRBV2, the J gene TRBJ2-7; D not certain. Trimming pared 5 bases from V and 3 bases from J, leaving 8 bases between. The CDR3 runs to 12 residues. CDR1 is SNHLY, CDR2 FYNNEI, per germline. The CDR3: CASSFRLYEQYF. DNA for the CDR3: TGTGCCAGCAGTTTTCGACTCTACGAGCAGTACTTC.

The chain is built from TRBV2 and TRBJ1-6; 8 positions match TRBD1. V trimming: 3 bases; J trimming: 9 bases; junction bases outside the gene matches: 7. The CDR3 consists of 15 residues. CDR1 is SNHLY and CDR2 is FYNNEI in the germline V gene. The CDR3 DNA sequence: TGTGCCAGCAGTGACCGGACAGGGCGGGGTTCACCCCTCCACTTT. Translating gives CASSDRTGRGSPLHF.